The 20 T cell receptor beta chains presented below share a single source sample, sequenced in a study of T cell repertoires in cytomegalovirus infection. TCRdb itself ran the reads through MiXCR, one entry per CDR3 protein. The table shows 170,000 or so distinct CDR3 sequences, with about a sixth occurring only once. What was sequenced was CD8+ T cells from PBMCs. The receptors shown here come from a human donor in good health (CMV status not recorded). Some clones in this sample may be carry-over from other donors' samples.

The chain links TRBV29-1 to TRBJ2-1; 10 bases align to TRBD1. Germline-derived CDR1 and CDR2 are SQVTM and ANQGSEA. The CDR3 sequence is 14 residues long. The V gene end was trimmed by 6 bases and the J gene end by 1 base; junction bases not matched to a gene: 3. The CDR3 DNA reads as TGCAGCGTGGAGGGACAGGGGTCCTACAATGAGCAGTTCTTC. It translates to CSVEGQGSYNEQFF.

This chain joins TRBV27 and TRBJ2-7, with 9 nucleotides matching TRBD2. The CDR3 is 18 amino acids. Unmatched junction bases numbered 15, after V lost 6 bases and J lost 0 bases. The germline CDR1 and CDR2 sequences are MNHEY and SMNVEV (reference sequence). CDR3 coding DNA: TGTGCCAGCAGATCCACGCGGGAGGGGTTCTTGACCTCCTACGAGCAGTACTTC. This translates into CASRSTREGFLTSYEQYF.

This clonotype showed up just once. The CDR3 spells CASSGQGLYETQYF. The CDR3 nucleotides are TGTGCCAGCAGCGGACAGGGGTTATACGAGACCCAGTACTTC. This chain uses TRBV9 with TRBJ2-5; 8 positions match TRBD1. Germline CDR1 and CDR2: SGDLS and YYNGEE. Trimming cost V 3 bases and J 5 bases; bases outside gene matches: 6. The CDR3 has 14 amino acids.

CDR3 sequence reads: CASSDRDRGRETQYF. The CDR3 nucleotides are TGTGCCAGCAGCGACCGGGACAGGGGGCGAGAGACCCAGTACTTC. This chain connects TRBV7-9 to TRBJ2-5; 12 nucleotides match TRBD1. The junction had 5 bases not matched to a gene; V was cut back by 5 bases and J by 4 bases. CDR3 length equals 15 residues. In germline, CDR1 is SEHNR, CDR2 FQNEAQ (reference sequence).

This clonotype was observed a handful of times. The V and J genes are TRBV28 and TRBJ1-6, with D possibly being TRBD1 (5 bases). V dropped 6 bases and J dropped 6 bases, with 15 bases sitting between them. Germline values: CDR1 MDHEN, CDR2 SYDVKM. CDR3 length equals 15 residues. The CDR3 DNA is TGTGCCAGCAGCCTAGCCCGGACATTTAATTCACCCCTCCACTTT. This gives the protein CASSLARTFNSPLHF. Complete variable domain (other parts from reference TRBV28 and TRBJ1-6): DVKVTQSSRYLVKRTGEKVFLECVQDMDHENMFWYRQDPGLGLRLIYFSYDVKMKEKGDIPEGYSVSREKKERFSLILESASTNQTSMYLCASSLARTFNSPLHFGNGTRLTVT.

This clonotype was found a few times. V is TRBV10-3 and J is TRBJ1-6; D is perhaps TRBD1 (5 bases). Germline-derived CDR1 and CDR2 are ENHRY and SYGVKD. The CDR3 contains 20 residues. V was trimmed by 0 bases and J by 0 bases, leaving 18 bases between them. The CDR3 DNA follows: TGTGCCATCAGTGAGTCGGCCCGGGGCCGCAGCAGCTCCTATAATTCACCCCTCCACTTT. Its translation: CAISESARGRSSSYNSPLHF.

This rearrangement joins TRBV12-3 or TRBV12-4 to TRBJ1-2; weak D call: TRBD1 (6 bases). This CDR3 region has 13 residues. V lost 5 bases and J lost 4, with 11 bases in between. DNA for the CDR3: TGTGCCAGCAGTCCTGGACAGATCTATGGCTACACCTTC. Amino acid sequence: CASSPGQIYGYTF.

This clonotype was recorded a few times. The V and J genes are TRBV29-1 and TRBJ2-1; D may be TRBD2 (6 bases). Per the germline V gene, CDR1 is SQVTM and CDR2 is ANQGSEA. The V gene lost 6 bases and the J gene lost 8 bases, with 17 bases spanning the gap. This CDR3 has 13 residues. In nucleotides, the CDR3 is TGCAGCGTCCCCTGGCCTAGCGCTGATGAGCAGTTCTTC. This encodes CSVPWPSADEQFF.

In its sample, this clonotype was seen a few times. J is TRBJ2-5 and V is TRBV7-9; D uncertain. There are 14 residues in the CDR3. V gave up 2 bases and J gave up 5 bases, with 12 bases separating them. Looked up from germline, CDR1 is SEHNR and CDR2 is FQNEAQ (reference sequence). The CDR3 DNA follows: TGTGCCAGCAGCTTATTCGGGCCGGACGAGACCCAGTACTTC. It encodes CASSLFGPDETQYF. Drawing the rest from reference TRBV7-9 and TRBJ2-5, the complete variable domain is DTGVSQNPRHKITKRGQNVTFRCDPISEHNRLYWYRQTLGQGPEFLTYFQNEAQLEKSRLLSDRFSAERPKGSFSTLEIQRTEQGDSAMYLCASSLFGPDETQYFGPGTRLLVL.

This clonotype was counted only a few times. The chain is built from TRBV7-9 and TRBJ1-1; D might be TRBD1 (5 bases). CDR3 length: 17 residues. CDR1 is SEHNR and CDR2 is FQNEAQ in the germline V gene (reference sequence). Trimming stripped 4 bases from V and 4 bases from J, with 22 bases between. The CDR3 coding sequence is TGTGCCAGCAGCTCGGGGGGGTGGGAACAGGTCCCCACTGAAGCTTTCTTT. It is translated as CASSSGGWEQVPTEAFF. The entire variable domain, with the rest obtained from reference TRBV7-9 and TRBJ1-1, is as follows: DTGVSQNPRHKITKRGQNVTFRCDPISEHNRLYWYRQTLGQGPEFLTYFQNEAQLEKSRLLSDRFSAERPKGSFSTLEIQRTEQGDSAMYLCASSSGGWEQVPTEAFFGQGTRLTVV.

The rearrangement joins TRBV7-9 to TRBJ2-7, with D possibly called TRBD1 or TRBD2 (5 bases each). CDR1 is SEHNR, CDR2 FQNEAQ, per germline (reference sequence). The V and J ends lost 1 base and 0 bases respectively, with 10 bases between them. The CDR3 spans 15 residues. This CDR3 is CASSLGPGSSYEQYF. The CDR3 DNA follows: TGTGCCAGCAGCTTAGGGCCAGGGAGCTCCTACGAGCAGTACTTC. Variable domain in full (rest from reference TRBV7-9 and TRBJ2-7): DTGVSQNPRHKITKRGQNVTFRCDPISEHNRLYWYRQTLGQGPEFLTYFQNEAQLEKSRLLSDRFSAERPKGSFSTLEIQRTEQGDSAMYLCASSLGPGSSYEQYFGPGTRLTVT.

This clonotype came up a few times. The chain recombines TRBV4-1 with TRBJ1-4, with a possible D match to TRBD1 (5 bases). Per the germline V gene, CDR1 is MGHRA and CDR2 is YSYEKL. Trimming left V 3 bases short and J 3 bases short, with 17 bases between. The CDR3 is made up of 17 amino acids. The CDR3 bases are TGCGCCAGCAGCCAGGATCGCGGGACGGCGCCTAATGAAAAACTGTTTTTT. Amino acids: CASSQDRGTAPNEKLFF.

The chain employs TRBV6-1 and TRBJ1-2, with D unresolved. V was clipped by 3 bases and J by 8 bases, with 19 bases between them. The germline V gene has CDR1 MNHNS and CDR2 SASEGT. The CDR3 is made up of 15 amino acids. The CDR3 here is CASSDWAAFPLGYTF. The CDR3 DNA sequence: TGTGCCAGCAGTGATTGGGCAGCTTTTCCGCTGGGCTACACCTTC.

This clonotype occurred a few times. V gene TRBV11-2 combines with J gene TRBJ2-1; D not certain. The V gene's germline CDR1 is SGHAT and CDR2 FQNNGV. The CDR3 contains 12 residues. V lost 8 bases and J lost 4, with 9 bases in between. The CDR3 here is CASGGQYNEQFF. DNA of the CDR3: TGTGCCAGCGGTGGGCAGTACAATGAGCAGTTCTTC.

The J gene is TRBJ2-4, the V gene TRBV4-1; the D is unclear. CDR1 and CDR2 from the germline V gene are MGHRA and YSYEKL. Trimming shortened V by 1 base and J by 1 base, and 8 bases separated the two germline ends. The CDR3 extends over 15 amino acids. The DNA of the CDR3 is TGCGCCAGCAGCCAAGTAGAGGTGGCCAAAAACATTCAGTACTTC. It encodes CASSQVEVAKNIQYF.

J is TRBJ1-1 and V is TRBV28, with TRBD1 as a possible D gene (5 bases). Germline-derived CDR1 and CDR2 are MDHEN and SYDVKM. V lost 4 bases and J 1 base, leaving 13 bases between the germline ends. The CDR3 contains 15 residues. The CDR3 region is CASSSFGHQNTEAFF. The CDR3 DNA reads TGTGCCAGCAGTTCCTTCGGACATCAGAACACTGAAGCTTTCTTT.

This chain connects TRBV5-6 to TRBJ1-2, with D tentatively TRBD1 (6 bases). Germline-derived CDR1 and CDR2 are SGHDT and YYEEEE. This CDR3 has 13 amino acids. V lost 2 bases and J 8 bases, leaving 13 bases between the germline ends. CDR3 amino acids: CASSFGGGSGYTF. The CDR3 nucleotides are TGTGCCAGCAGCTTCGGGGGCGGATCAGGCTACACCTTC.

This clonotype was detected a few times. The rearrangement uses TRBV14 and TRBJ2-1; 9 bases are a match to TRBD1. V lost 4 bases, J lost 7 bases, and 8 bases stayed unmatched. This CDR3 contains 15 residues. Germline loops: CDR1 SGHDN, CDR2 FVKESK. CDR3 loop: CASSRGQGRWNEQFF. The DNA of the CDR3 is TGTGCCAGCAGCCGAGGACAGGGGCGGTGGAATGAGCAGTTCTTC. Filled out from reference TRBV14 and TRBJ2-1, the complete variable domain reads EAGVTQFPSHSVIEKGQTVTLRCDPISGHDNLYWYRRVMGKEIKFLLHFVKESKQDESGMPNNRFLAERTGGTYSTLKVQPAELEDSGVYFCASSRGQGRWNEQFFGPGTRLTVL.

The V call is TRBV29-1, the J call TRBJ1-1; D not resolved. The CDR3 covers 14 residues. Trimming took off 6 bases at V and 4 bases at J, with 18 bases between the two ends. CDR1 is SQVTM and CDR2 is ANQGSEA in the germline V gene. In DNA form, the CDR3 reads TGCAGCGTGTCGGAGTTTACACCCCGCACTGAAGCTTTCTTT. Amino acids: CSVSEFTPRTEAFF.

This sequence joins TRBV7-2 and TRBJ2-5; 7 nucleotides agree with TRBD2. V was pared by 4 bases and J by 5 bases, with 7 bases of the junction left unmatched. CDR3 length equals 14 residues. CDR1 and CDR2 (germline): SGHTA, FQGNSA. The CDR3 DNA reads TGTGCCAGCAGCTCTACGGGGGGTACGGAGACCCAGTACTTC. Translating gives CASSSTGGTETQYF.